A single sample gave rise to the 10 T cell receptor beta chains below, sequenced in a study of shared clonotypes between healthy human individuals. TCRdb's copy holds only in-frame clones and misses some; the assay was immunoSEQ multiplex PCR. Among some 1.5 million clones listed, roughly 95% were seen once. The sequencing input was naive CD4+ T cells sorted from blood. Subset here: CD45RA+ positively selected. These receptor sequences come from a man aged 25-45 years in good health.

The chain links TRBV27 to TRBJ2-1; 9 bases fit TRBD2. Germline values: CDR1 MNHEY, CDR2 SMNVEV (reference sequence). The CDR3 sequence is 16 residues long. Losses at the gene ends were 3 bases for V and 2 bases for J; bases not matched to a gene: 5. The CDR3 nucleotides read TGTGCCAGCAGTTTGTCCGGACTAGCGACCTACAATGAGCAGTTCTTC. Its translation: CASSLSGLATYNEQFF.

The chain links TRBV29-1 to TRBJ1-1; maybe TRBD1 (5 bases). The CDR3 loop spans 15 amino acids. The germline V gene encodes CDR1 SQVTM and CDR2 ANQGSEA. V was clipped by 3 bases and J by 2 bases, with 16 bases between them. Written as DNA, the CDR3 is TGCAGCGTTGATAGATGGGGCCAGAAAAACACTGAAGCTTTCTTT. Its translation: CSVDRWGQKNTEAFF.

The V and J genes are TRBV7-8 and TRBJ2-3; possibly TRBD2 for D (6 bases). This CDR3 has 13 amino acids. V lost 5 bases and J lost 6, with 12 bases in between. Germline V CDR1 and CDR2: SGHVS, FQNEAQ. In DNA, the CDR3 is TGTGCCAGCAGCCGCGAGCGGGCCGATACGCAGTATTTT. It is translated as CASSRERADTQYF.

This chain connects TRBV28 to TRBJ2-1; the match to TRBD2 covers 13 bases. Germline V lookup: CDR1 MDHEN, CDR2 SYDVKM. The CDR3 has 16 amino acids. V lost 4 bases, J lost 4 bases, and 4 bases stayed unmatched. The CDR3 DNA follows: TGTGCCAGCAGTTCGACTAGCGGGAGGCTATACAATGAGCAGTTCTTC. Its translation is CASSSTSGRLYNEQFF. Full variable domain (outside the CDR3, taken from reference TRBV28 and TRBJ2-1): DVKVTQSSRYLVKRTGEKVFLECVQDMDHENMFWYRQDPGLGLRLIYFSYDVKMKEKGDIPEGYSVSREKKERFSLILESASTNQTSMYLCASSSTSGRLYNEQFFGPGTRLTVL.

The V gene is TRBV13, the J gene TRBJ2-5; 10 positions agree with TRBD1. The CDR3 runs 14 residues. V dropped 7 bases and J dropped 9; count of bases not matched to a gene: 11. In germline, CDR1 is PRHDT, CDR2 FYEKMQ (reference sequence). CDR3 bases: TGTGCCAGCACGACAGGGGGCCGTCGTGGGGCCCAGTACTTC. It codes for CASTTGGRRGAQYF.

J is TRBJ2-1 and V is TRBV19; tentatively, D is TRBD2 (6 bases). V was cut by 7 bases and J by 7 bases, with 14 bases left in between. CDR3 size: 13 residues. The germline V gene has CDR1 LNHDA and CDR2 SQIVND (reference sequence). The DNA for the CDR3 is TGTGCCAGTACTCCTTGGGGGAGGAATGAGCAGTTCTTC. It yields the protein CASTPWGRNEQFF.

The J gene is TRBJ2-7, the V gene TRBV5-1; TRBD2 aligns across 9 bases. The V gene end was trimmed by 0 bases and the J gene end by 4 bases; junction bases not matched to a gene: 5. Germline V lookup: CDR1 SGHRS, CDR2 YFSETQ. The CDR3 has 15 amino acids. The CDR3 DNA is TGCGCCAGCAGCTTGGAGGGGGGACTAGCATACGAGCAGTACTTC. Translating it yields CASSLEGGLAYEQYF.

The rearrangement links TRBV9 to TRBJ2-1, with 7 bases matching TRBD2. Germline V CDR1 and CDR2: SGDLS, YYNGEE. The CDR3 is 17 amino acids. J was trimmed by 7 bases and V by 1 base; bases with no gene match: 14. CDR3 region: CASSVWYGQAGTNEQFF. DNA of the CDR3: TGTGCCAGCAGCGTATGGTACGGGCAAGCGGGGACGAATGAGCAGTTCTTC. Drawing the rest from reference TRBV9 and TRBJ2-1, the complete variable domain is DSGVTQTPKHLITATGQRVTLRCSPRSGDLSVYWYQQSLDQGLQFLIQYYNGEERAKGNILERFSAQQFPDLHSELNLSSLELGDSALYFCASSVWYGQAGTNEQFFGPGTRLTVL.

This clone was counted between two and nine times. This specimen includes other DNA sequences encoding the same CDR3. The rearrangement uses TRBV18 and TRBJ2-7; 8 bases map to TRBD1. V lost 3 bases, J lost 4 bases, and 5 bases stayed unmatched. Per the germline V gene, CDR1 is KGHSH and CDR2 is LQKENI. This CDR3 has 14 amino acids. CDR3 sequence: CASSPGQGPYEQYF. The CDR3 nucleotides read TGTGCCAGCTCACCTGGACAGGGACCATACGAGCAGTACTTC.

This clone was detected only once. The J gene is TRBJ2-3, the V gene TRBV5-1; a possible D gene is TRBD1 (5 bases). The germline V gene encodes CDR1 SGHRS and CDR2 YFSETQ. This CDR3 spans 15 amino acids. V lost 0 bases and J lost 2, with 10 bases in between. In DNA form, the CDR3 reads TGCGCCAGCAGCTTGGGACAGCGAAACACAGATACGCAGTATTTT. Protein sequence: CASSLGQRNTDTQYF. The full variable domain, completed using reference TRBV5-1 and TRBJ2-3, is KAGVTQTPRYLIKTRGQQVTLSCSPISGHRSVSWYQQTPGQGLQFLFEYFSETQRNKGNFPGRFSGRQFSNSRSEMNVSTLELGDSALYLCASSLGQRNTDTQYFGPGTRLTVL.